These 32 T cell receptor beta chains share one sample of origin, sequenced in a study of blood T cell repertoires in COVID-19. Using immunoSEQ multiplex PCR, the repertoire was profiled, and TCRdb retains in-frame clones only, with some absent. Of some 490,000 clones listed, about 85% are singletons. Sequenced material: PBMCs or T cells enriched from blood (not recorded which). The receptor set was obtained from a woman in her fifties or sixties who had recovered from COVID-19.

J is TRBJ2-1 and V is TRBV27; unclear D gene. This CDR3 region has 13 residues. Germline V gene sequence: CDR1 MNHEY, CDR2 SMNVEV (reference sequence). V lost 0 bases, J lost 10 bases, and 10 bases lay in between. CDR3 nucleotides: TGTGCCAGCAGTTTATCGCCGGGTAGGGAGCAGTTCTTC. Its translation: CASSLSPGREQFF.

The J gene is TRBJ1-1, the V gene TRBV19; D unclear. V lost 7 bases and J lost 4, with 10 bases in between. From germline, CDR1 is LNHDA and CDR2 SQIVND (reference sequence). This CDR3 has 12 residues. This CDR3 is CASKREGTEAFF. CDR3 nucleotides: TGTGCCAGTAAGAGGGAGGGCACTGAAGCTTTCTTT.

The chain employs TRBV28 and TRBJ1-2, with 8 bases lining up with TRBD1. Germline V gene sequence: CDR1 MDHEN, CDR2 SYDVKM. Trimming removed 6 bases from V and 8 bases from J; junction bases left unmatched: 11. The CDR3 consists of 14 residues. CDR3 in amino acids: CASRATGAAGGYTF. CDR3 bases: TGTGCCAGCAGGGCGACAGGGGCCGCAGGGGGCTACACCTTC.

As for this clone: The DNA is left out, because the CDR3 cannot be placed on it with certainty; the CDR3 is given as TCRdb lists it. The V gene is TRBV19, the J gene TRBJ2-2; the table's D call, TRBD2, has no DNA check behind it. In germline, CDR1 is LNHDA, CDR2 SQIVND (reference sequence). 17 amino acids form the CDR3, both terminal residues included. The CDR3 reads CASSIRFGGIEAGELFF.

The chain carries TRBV7-6 and TRBJ2-1, with D hard to call. Germline lookup yields CDR1 SGHVS and CDR2 FNYEAQ. Trimming took 1 base from V and 0 from J, leaving 10 bases between them. The CDR3 has 16 amino acids. CDR3: CASSLGHWSSYNEQFF. The CDR3 nucleotides are TGTGCCAGCAGCTTAGGGCACTGGAGCTCCTACAATGAGCAGTTCTTC.

The CDR3 loop reads CASSLQTGVFSDGYTF. CDR3 DNA sequence: TGCGCCAGCAGCTTGCAAACGGGAGTCTTTTCGGACGGCTACACCTTC. The rearrangement joins TRBV5-1 to TRBJ1-2; D uncertain. CDR1 and CDR2 (germline): SGHRS, YFSETQ. The CDR3 runs to 16 residues. Trimming cost V 1 base and J 8 bases, with 21 bases left between them.

The CDR3 DNA sequence: TGTGCCATCAGTCCTAGCGGGGGGGCCAGGGATACGCAGTATTTT. It translates to CAISPSGGARDTQYF. V gene TRBV10-3 combines with J gene TRBJ2-3; 12 bases are shared with TRBD2. Looked up from germline, CDR1 is ENHRY and CDR2 is SYGVKD. V lost 5 bases and J lost 6; bases outside the gene matches: 6. The CDR3 is 15 residues long.

V is TRBV20-1 and J is TRBJ1-2; 7 bases fit TRBD1. Germline CDR1 is DFQATT and CDR2 is SNEGSKA (reference sequence). There are 11 residues in the CDR3. V dropped 3 bases and J dropped 8; count of bases not matched to a gene: 3. CDR3 region: CSASAGGGYTF. The CDR3 DNA reads TGCAGTGCTAGTGCAGGGGGAGGCTACACCTTC.

V is TRBV30 and J is TRBJ2-2; 9 positions agree with TRBD2. Per germline, CDR1 GTSNPN and CDR2 SVGIG (reference sequence). The CDR3 length is 16 residues. With V trimmed by 0 bases and J by 2 bases, 4 bases remained unmatched. CDR3 protein: CAWSVSAGGNTGELFF. The CDR3 DNA is TGTGCCTGGAGTGTATCAGCGGGGGGTAACACCGGGGAGCTGTTTTTT.

The V and J genes are TRBV5-6 and TRBJ2-7; 8 bases are shared with TRBD1. Trimming removed 0 bases from V and 3 bases from J; junction bases left unmatched: 2. The CDR3 extends over 14 amino acids. Germline V gives CDR1 SGHDT, CDR2 YYEEEE. CDR3 sequence: CASSLGGTGYEQYV. The DNA for the CDR3 is TGTGCCAGCAGCTTGGGGGGGACAGGCTACGAGCAGTACGTC.

Concerning this clone itself: Other DNA sequences of this sample code for an identical CDR3. The rearrangement uses TRBV12-3 or TRBV12-4 and TRBJ1-2; TRBD1 matches at 7 bases. The J segment lost 5 bases and the V segment lost 5 bases, leaving 5 bases of the junction unmatched. CDR3 length: 13 residues. CDR3 DNA sequence: TGTGCCAGCAGTGGACAGGTGGGGTATGGCTACACCTTC. It specifies CASSGQVGYGYTF.

The J gene is TRBJ2-7, the V gene TRBV15, with 10 bases identical to TRBD1. Germline loops: CDR1 LNHNV, CDR2 YYDKDF (reference sequence). The CDR3 runs to 14 residues. After removal of 1 base from V and 4 bases from J, the junction contained 1 base not matched to a gene. The CDR3 protein is CATSRGTGGYEQYF. CDR3 nucleotide sequence: TGTGCCACCAGCAGAGGGACAGGGGGATACGAGCAGTACTTC.

The gene calls are TRBV7-8 and TRBJ1-1, with TRBD1 as a possible D gene (5 bases). The CDR3 contains 16 residues. Germline V gene data show CDR1 as SGHVS and CDR2 as FQNEAQ. V gave up 0 bases and J gave up 0 bases, with 11 bases separating them. The CDR3 coding sequence is TGTGCCAGCAGCTTAGCCCAGGGTACCCTGAACACTGAAGCTTTCTTT. This gives the protein CASSLAQGTLNTEAFF.

J is TRBJ1-4 and V is TRBV6-5; no reliable D call. This CDR3 region has 14 residues. V was shortened by 7 bases and J by 0 bases, with 9 bases between the two germline ends. Looked up from germline, CDR1 is MNHEY and CDR2 is SVGAGI. The CDR3 spells CASIRDATNEKLFF. The CDR3 DNA follows: TGTGCCAGCATTCGGGATGCAACTAATGAAAAACTGTTTTTT.

The rearrangement joins TRBV27 to TRBJ1-5; 10 bases agree with TRBD1. Trimming removed 5 bases from V and 6 bases from J; junction bases left unmatched: 4. CDR1 MNHEY and CDR2 SMNVEV come from the germline V gene (reference sequence). The CDR3 is 14 amino acids. This CDR3 reads CASSGQGGSQPQHF. CDR3 in DNA: TGTGCCAGCAGTGGACAGGGGGGGAGTCAGCCCCAGCATTTT.

The chain employs TRBV4-1 and TRBJ1-4; 7 bases line up with TRBD1. The CDR3 spans 15 residues. From germline, CDR1 is MGHRA and CDR2 YSYEKL. After removal of 3 bases from V and 3 bases from J, the junction contained 4 bases not matched to a gene. The CDR3 DNA is TGCGCCAGCAGCCAGTGGCAGGGGGCTAATGAAAAACTGTTTTTT. This encodes CASSQWQGANEKLFF.

The genes are TRBV10-3 and TRBJ1-5, with 9 nucleotides matching TRBD1. This CDR3 region has 15 residues. Germline CDR1 and CDR2: ENHRY and SYGVKD. V gave up 5 bases and J gave up 3 bases; unmatched junction bases: 5. The CDR3 spells CAISTGTGTNQPQHF. The CDR3 bases are TGTGCCATCAGTACCGGGACAGGGACCAATCAGCCCCAGCATTTT.

This clone was observed a single time. This rearrangement joins TRBV5-1 to TRBJ2-2; 11 positions match TRBD2. The CDR3 runs to 16 residues. Germline V gene data show CDR1 as SGHRS and CDR2 as YFSETQ. V lost 3 bases, J lost 5 bases, and 6 bases stayed unmatched. The CDR3 spells CASSSSGLAETGELFF. CDR3 bases: TGCGCCAGCAGCTCCTCGGGACTAGCGGAAACCGGGGAGCTGTTTTTT.

This chain links TRBV12-5 with TRBJ1-1, with D unresolved. Germline loops: CDR1 LGHNT, CDR2 FRNRAP. This CDR3 is built from 14 residues. V lost 7 bases and J 2 bases, leaving 14 bases between the germline ends. In DNA, the CDR3 is TGTGCTAGTGCCCTGGGAGTGGCCAACACTGAAGCTTTCTTT. Its translation is CASALGVANTEAFF.

A remark on this clone: One end of the junction does not line up with germline, which may come from a read error. The chain couples TRBV19 to TRBJ2-3; 9 bases are a match to TRBD2. The CDR3 contains 20 residues. Germline V gene lookup returns CDR1 LNHDA and CDR2 SQIVND (reference sequence). CDR3 DNA: TGTGCCAGTAGTGGGTGGGGGCTAGCGGGGTCCGTTCAGGACACATATACGCAGTATTTT. Encoded protein: CASSGWGLAGSVQDTYTQYF.

J is TRBJ1-3 and V is TRBV2, with D maybe TRBD1 (6 bases). This CDR3 region has 15 residues. Trimming removed 6 bases at V and 0 bases at J, with 12 bases between. The germline gives CDR1 SNHLY, CDR2 FYNNEI. CDR3 amino acids: CASRATGSSGNTIYF. The DNA for the CDR3 is TGTGCCAGCAGAGCCACAGGGAGCTCTGGAAACACCATATATTTT. The full variable domain, rest sourced from reference TRBV2 and TRBJ1-3, is EPEVTQTPSHQVTQMGQEVILRCVPISNHLYFYWYRQILGQKVEFLVSFYNNEISEKSEIFDDQFSVERPDGSNFTLKIRSTKLEDSAMYFCASRATGSSGNTIYFGEGSWLTVV.

The chain joins TRBV18 to TRBJ2-7; no reliable D call. Germline V CDR1 and CDR2: KGHSH, LQKENI. CDR3 size: 14 residues. Trimming removed 2 bases from V and 0 bases from J, with 8 bases in between. The CDR3, as DNA: TGTGCCAGCTCACCATCTAGGAGCTCCTACGAGCAGTACTTC. Translation: CASSPSRSSYEQYF.

The rearrangement joins TRBV30 to TRBJ1-6; the D gene is possibly TRBD1 (5 bases). This CDR3 comprises 13 residues. Germline V gene lookup returns CDR1 GTSNPN and CDR2 SVGIG (reference sequence). The V end was cut by 5 bases, the J end by 9 bases, with 14 bases between. The CDR3 bases are TGTGCCTGGGCGGGGCCGAGAGGTTCACCCCTCCACTTT. This gives the protein CAWAGPRGSPLHF.

This clone was detected a few times. This chain uses TRBV4-1 with TRBJ1-3, with D perhaps TRBD1 (5 bases). V was cut by 4 bases and J by 4 bases, with 20 bases left in between. Germline assignment: CDR1 MGHRA and CDR2 YSYEKL. The CDR3 is 17 residues long. The CDR3 loop is CASSPSGGDLGGNTIYF. In DNA form, the CDR3 reads TGCGCCAGCAGCCCCAGCGGGGGAGACTTAGGGGGAAACACCATATATTTT.

The V gene is TRBV11-3, the J gene TRBJ2-5, with D possibly being TRBD2 (5 bases). Germline V gene data show CDR1 as SGHNT and CDR2 as YENEEA. With 4 bases removed from V and 5 bases from J, the gap between germline ends came to 14 bases. The CDR3 has 14 amino acids. The CDR3 spells CASSSSEGRETQYF. CDR3 in DNA: TGTGCCAGCAGCTCCTCAGAGGGTCGGGAGACCCAGTACTTC.

The rearrangement joins TRBV9 to TRBJ2-2; D possibly corresponds to TRBD1 (6 bases). The CDR3 has 16 residues. V was clipped by 2 bases and J by 0 bases, with 11 bases between them. Germline V gene lookup returns CDR1 SGDLS and CDR2 YYNGEE. The CDR3 DNA is TGTGCCAGCAGCGTTGTTTGGACAGCGAACACCGGGGAGCTGTTTTTT. Its translation: CASSVVWTANTGELFF.

This clone was detected only a few times. The chain is built from TRBV7-8 and TRBJ1-2, with 10 bases fitting TRBD1. The CDR3 spans 15 residues. Losses at the gene ends were 4 bases for V and 4 bases for J; bases not matched to a gene: 6. Germline assignment: CDR1 SGHVS and CDR2 FQNEAQ. This CDR3 is CASSSDRGAVYGYTF. CDR3 nucleotide sequence: TGTGCCAGCAGCTCGGACAGGGGGGCGGTCTATGGCTACACCTTC.

This clone was observed once. This CDR3 reads CASSEPLAGLYNEQFF. CDR3 sequence (DNA): TGTGCCAGCAGTGAACCTCTAGCGGGGCTCTACAATGAGCAGTTCTTC. The V and J genes are TRBV2 and TRBJ2-1; TRBD2 matches at 9 bases. This CDR3 is 16 amino acids long. Germline CDR1 is SNHLY and CDR2 is FYNNEI. V was pared by 2 bases and J by 3 bases, with 5 bases of the junction left unmatched.

This chain links TRBV5-4 with TRBJ2-5, with 9 positions matching TRBD1. Germline CDR1 reads SGHNT; CDR2 reads YYREEE (reference sequence). This CDR3 contains 15 residues. The V gene end was trimmed by 1 base and the J gene end by 5 bases; junction bases not matched to a gene: 6. CDR3 amino acids: CASSLTTGGQETQYF. Written as DNA, the CDR3 is TGTGCCAGCAGCTTGACCACAGGGGGCCAGGAGACCCAGTACTTC.

This chain connects TRBV5-1 to TRBJ1-2, with 7 bases lining up with TRBD1. Germline CDR1 and CDR2: SGHRS and YFSETQ. After removal of 0 bases from V and 8 bases from J, the junction contained 10 bases not matched to a gene. The CDR3 is 15 amino acids. CDR3 region: CASSLGPGQDFGYTF. The CDR3, as DNA: TGCGCCAGCAGCTTGGGACCCGGACAGGATTTCGGCTACACCTTC.

The rearrangement uses TRBV7-2 and TRBJ1-6; 7 bases are shared with TRBD1. Germline values: CDR1 SGHTA, CDR2 FQGNSA. V lost 3 bases and J lost 9; bases outside the gene matches: 5. This CDR3 has 14 residues. CDR3 in amino acids: CASSFDRVGSPLHF. CDR3 sequence (DNA): TGTGCCAGCAGCTTTGACAGGGTGGGTTCACCCCTCCACTTT.

CDR3 residues: CASSPTGTGVSNEQFF. In nucleotides, the CDR3 is TGCGCCAGCAGCCCGACCGGGACAGGGGTTTCCAATGAGCAGTTCTTC. The J gene is TRBJ2-1, the V gene TRBV5-1; 10 bases are a match to TRBD1. The CDR3 runs 16 residues. V gave up 4 bases and J gave up 6 bases; unmatched junction bases: 10. Germline assignment: CDR1 SGHRS and CDR2 YFSETQ.